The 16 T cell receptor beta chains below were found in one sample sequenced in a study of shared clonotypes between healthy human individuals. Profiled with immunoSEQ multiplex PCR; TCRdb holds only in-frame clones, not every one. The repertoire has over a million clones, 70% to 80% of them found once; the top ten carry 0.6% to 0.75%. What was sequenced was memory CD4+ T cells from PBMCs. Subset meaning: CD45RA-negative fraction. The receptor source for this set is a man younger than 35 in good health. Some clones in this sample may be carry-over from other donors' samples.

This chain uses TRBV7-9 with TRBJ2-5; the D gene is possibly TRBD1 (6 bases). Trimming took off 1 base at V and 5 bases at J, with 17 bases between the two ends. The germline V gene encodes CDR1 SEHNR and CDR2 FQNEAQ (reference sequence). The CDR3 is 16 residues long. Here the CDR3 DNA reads TGTGCCAGCAGCTTAGGGACAGATTATATCCGGGAGACCCAGTACTTC. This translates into CASSLGTDYIRETQYF. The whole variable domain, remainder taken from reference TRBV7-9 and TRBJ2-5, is DTGVSQNPRHKITKRGQNVTFRCDPISEHNRLYWYRQTLGQGPEFLTYFQNEAQLEKSRLLSDRFSAERPKGSFSTLEIQRTEQGDSAMYLCASSLGTDYIRETQYFGPGTRLLVL.

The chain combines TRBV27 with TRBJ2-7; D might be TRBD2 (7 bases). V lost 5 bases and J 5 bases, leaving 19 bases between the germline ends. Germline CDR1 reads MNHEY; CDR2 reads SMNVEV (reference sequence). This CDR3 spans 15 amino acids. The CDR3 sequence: CASSGRGGMSHEQYF. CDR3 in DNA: TGTGCCAGCAGTGGAAGGGGGGGCATGTCCCACGAGCAGTACTTC.

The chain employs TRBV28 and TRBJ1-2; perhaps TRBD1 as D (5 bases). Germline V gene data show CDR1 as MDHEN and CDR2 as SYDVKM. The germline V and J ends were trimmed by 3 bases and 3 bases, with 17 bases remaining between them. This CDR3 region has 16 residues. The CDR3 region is CASSFTGYPRDYGYTF. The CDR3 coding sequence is TGTGCCAGCAGTTTCACAGGCTACCCGAGGGACTATGGCTACACCTTC.

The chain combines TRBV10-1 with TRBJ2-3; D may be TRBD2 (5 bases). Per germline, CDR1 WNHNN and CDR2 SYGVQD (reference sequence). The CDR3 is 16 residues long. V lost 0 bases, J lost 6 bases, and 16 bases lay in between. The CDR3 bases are TGCGCCAGCAGTGAGTCGGGCGGGCTTGGGATGGATACGCAGTATTTT. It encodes CASSESGGLGMDTQYF.

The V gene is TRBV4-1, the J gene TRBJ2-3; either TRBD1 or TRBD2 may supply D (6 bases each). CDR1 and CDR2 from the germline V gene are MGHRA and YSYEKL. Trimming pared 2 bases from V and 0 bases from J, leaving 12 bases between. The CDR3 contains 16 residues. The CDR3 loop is CASSQWGRESTDTQYF. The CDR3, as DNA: TGCGCCAGCAGCCAATGGGGGCGGGAAAGCACAGATACGCAGTATTTT.

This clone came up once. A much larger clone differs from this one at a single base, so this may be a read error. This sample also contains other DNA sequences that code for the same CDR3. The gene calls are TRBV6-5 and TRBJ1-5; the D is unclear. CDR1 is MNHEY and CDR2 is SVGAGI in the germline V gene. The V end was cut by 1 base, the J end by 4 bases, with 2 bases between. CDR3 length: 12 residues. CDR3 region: CASSYLNQPQHF. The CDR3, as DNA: TGTGCCAGCAGTTACTTGAATCAGCCCCAGCATTTT.

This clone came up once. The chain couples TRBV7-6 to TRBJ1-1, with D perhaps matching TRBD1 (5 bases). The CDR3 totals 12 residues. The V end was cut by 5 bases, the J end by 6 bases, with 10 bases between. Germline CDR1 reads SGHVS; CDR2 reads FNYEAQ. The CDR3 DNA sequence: TGTGCCAGCAGCCCCCTGGGACCTGAAGCTTTCTTT. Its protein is CASSPLGPEAFF.

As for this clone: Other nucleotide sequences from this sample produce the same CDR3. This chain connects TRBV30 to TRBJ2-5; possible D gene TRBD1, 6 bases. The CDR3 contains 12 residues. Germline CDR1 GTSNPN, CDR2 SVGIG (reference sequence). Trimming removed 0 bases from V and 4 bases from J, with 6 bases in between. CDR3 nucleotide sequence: TGTGCCTGGAGTGTCAGGGGAGAGACCCAGTACTTC. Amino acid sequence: CAWSVRGETQYF.

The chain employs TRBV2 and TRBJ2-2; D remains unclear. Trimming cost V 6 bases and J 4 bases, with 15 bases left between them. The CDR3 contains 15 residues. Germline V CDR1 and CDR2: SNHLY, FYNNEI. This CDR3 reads CASRKGSSSTGELFF. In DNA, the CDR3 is TGTGCCAGCAGAAAAGGCAGCTCCAGCACCGGGGAGCTGTTTTTT.

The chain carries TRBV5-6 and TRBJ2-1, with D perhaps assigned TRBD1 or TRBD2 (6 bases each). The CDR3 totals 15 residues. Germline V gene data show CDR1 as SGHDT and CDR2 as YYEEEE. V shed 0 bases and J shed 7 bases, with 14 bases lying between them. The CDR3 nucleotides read TGTGCCAGCAGCTTGGATGCAGGGGCGGGGAATGAGCAGTTCTTC. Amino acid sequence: CASSLDAGAGNEQFF. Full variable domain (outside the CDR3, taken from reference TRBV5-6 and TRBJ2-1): DAGVTQSPTHLIKTRGQQVTLRCSPKSGHDTVSWYQQALGQGPQFIFQYYEEEERQRGNFPDRFSGHQFPNYSSELNVNALLLGDSALYLCASSLDAGAGNEQFFGPGTRLTVL.

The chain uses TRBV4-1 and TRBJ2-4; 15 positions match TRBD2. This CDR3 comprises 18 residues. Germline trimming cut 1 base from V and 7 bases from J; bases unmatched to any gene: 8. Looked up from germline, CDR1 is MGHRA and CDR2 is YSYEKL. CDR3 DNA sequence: TGCGCCAGCAGCCAAGCTCCGGGACTAGCGGGGGGCGGGAACATTCAGTACTTC. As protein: CASSQAPGLAGGGNIQYF.

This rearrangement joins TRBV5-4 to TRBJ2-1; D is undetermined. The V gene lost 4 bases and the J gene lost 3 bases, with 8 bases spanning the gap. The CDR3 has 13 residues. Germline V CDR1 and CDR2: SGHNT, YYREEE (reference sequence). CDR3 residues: CASSLRGYNEQFF. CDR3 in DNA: TGTGCCAGCAGCCTTCGAGGCTACAATGAGCAGTTCTTC.

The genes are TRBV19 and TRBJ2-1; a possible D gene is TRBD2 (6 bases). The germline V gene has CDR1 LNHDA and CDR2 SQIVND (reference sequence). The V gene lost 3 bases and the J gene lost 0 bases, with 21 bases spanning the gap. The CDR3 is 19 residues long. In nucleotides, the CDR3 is TGTGCCAGTAGTATGATGACTAGTAGCGGACCGAGCTCCTACAATGAGCAGTTCTTC. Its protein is CASSMMTSSGPSSYNEQFF.

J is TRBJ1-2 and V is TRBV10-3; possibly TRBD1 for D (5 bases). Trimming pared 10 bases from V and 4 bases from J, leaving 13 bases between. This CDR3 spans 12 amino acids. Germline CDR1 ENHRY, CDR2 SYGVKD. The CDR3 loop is CATNEGSYGYTF. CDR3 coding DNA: TGTGCCACCAACGAGGGGAGCTATGGCTACACCTTC.

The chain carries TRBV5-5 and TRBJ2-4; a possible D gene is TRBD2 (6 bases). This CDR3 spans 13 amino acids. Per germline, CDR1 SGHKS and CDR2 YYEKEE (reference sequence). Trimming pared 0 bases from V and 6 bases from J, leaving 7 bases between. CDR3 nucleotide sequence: TGTGCCAGCAGCTTGGAACTAGCAAACATTCAGTACTTC. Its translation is CASSLELANIQYF.

The DNA of the CDR3 is TGTGCCAGTACCCCGGACAGGGGGAACACTGAAGCTTTCTTT. Translation: CASTPDRGNTEAFF. This sequence joins TRBV19 and TRBJ1-1; 9 nucleotides align to TRBD1. This CDR3 is 14 amino acids long. Germline CDR1 is LNHDA and CDR2 is SQIVND (reference sequence). J gave up 1 base and V 7 bases, and 4 bases lay outside the gene matches.